This entry lists 27 T cell receptor beta chains sequenced from one sample in a study of T cell repertoires in cytomegalovirus infection (dated by TCRdb to about 2019). The treatment or condition label here, explained by the study, means: in vitro stimulation with specific CMV peptide epitopes to enrich CMV-specific T cells. These TCRs' antigens remain unknown. The instrument was an Illumina HiSeq 1500. The public reads were reanalyzed by TCRdb: fastp trimming at Q25, MiXCR alignment, in-frame beta chains only. Entries that share a CDR3 protein sequence are merged under the most common genes and DNA. This sample lists approximately 910,000 distinct CDR3 sequences; 30% to 40% were detected once. The ten most abundant clones make up around 15% of the sample. Sample: cultured CD8+ T cells from PBMCs, taken from culture after CMV antigen stimulation. All receptors come from a human donor in good health (CMV status not recorded). Some clones in this sample may be carry-over from other donors' samples.

The table lists this clonotype with many counts. CDR3 in amino acids: CASSQLGTGGISPLHF. The CDR3 region has the DNA TGTGCCAGCAGCCAACTCGGGACAGGGGGAATTTCACCCCTCCACTTT. The chain couples TRBV7-6 to TRBJ1-6; 11 bases agree with TRBD1. Germline values: CDR1 SGHVS, CDR2 FNYEAQ. The length of the CDR3 is 16 residues. The V segment lost 5 bases and the J segment 9 bases; nucleotides outside the gene matches: 9.

This chain joins TRBV4-3 and TRBJ1-5, with 8 bases aligning to TRBD1. Germline V gene lookup returns CDR1 LGHNA and CDR2 YSLEER. J gave up 1 base and V 1 base, and 3 bases lay outside the gene matches. This CDR3 is 16 amino acids long. CDR3 in amino acids: CASSQGRQGSNQPQHF. The CDR3 nucleotides are TGCGCCAGCAGCCAAGGTCGACAGGGGAGCAATCAGCCCCAGCATTTT.

This clonotype was recorded many times. The gene calls are TRBV15 and TRBJ2-6; TRBD1 aligns across 9 bases. CDR1 and CDR2 (germline): LNHNV, YYDKDF (reference sequence). The ends lost 6 bases at V and 2 bases at J; junction bases unmatched: 2. The CDR3 contains 15 residues. The CDR3 nucleotides read TGTGCCACCAGTAACAGGGGGCCTGGGGCCAACGTCCTGACTTTC. It translates to CATSNRGPGANVLTF.

This clonotype was observed a few times. The rearrangement uses TRBV27 and TRBJ1-2; D gene ambiguous. Per the germline V gene, CDR1 is MNHEY and CDR2 is SMNVEV (reference sequence). The CDR3 has 14 amino acids. V was pared by 3 bases and J by 1 base, with 9 bases between. The CDR3 DNA follows: TGTGCCAGCAGTTTTGATGGCGGTAACTATGGCTACACCTTC. It specifies CASSFDGGNYGYTF.

The chain links TRBV19 to TRBJ1-1; D perhaps matches TRBD1 (5 bases). CDR1 and CDR2 (germline): LNHDA, SQIVND (reference sequence). The CDR3 is made up of 14 amino acids. V shed 6 bases and J shed 0 bases, with 11 bases lying between them. For the CDR3, the DNA is TGTGCCAGTAGAAGGGGCGCGATGAACACTGAAGCTTTCTTT. Its protein is CASRRGAMNTEAFF.

This clonotype was recorded a few times. At one boundary the junction diverges from the germline segment, which might be a read error. V and J are TRBV7-8 and TRBJ2-2; a possible D gene is TRBD2 (9 bases). The CDR3 is 22 residues long. CDR1 and CDR2 (germline): SGHVS, FQNEAQ. The chain's CDR3 is CASSLEGQEASEPSGVITGELF. DNA for the CDR3: TGTGCCAGCAGCTTAGAGGGACAGGAGGCCTCTGAGCCTAGCGGGGTGATCACCGGGGAGCTGTTT.

This clonotype was counted a few times. The chain employs TRBV7-9 and TRBJ2-5; TRBD2 matches 14 bases. J lost 2 bases, V lost 5 bases, and 7 bases had no gene match. CDR1 is SEHNR, CDR2 FQNEAQ, per germline (reference sequence). The CDR3 extends over 17 amino acids. CDR3 sequence reads: CASSPGLAGGHQETQYF. The CDR3 region has the DNA TGTGCCAGCAGCCCAGGACTAGCGGGGGGACATCAAGAGACCCAGTACTTC.

The CDR3 DNA follows: TGTGCCAGCAGTTTACGCCCTTCGAGCTACGAGCAGTACGTC. Residues: CASSLRPSSYEQYV. The chain employs TRBV28 and TRBJ2-7; D is unclear. Germline V gene sequence: CDR1 MDHEN, CDR2 SYDVKM. Trimming took off 2 bases at V and 3 bases at J, with 11 bases between the two ends. The CDR3 has 14 amino acids.

This clonotype was seen only a few times. The V gene is TRBV6-2 or TRBV6-3, the J gene TRBJ2-7; perhaps TRBD2 as D (5 bases). Deletions cut 4 bases from V and 5 bases from J, with 9 bases between. Germline CDR1 and CDR2: MNHEY and SVGEGT. The CDR3 is 12 residues long. The chain's CDR3 is CASSSSGNEQYV. The CDR3 nucleotides read TGTGCCAGCAGTTCATCGGGGAACGAGCAGTACGTC.

This clonotype has just a few counts. The genes are TRBV20-1 and TRBJ1-4; TRBD1 might be the D (5 bases). The CDR3 sequence is 15 residues long. The V and J ends lost 0 bases and 0 bases respectively, with 8 bases between them. CDR1 DFQATT and CDR2 SNEGSKA come from the germline V gene (reference sequence). The CDR3 protein is CSARDRATTNEKLFF. As DNA, the CDR3 is TGCAGTGCTAGAGACAGGGCCACAACTAATGAAAAACTGTTTTTT.

This clonotype showed up many times. The rearrangement links TRBV7-2 to TRBJ2-1, with D maybe TRBD2 (5 bases). V lost 4 bases, J lost 9 bases, and 10 bases lay in between. The CDR3 sequence is 12 residues long. Germline V gene sequence: CDR1 SGHTA, CDR2 FQGNSA. The CDR3 nucleotides read TGTGCCAGCAGCTCTACGGGGAGTGAGCAGTTCTTC. Protein product: CASSSTGSEQFF.

The chain combines TRBV19 with TRBJ2-1, with 7 bases that match TRBD1. Germline loops: CDR1 LNHDA, CDR2 SQIVND (reference sequence). Trimming cost V 5 bases and J 3 bases; bases outside gene matches: 7. The CDR3 is 15 amino acids. CDR3 nucleotide sequence: TGTGCCAGTAGTTTCGGGACAGACAACTACAATGAGCAGTTCTTC. Protein product: CASSFGTDNYNEQFF.

The J gene is TRBJ2-1, the V gene TRBV12-3 or TRBV12-4; the match to TRBD2 covers 9 bases. After removal of 3 bases from V and 10 bases from J, the junction contained 10 bases not matched to a gene. This CDR3 spans 15 amino acids. The CDR3 DNA sequence: TGTGCCAGCAGTTTGGTGATAGCGGGGGCGGGGGAGCAGTTCTTC. Residues: CASSLVIAGAGEQFF.

As concerns this clonotype: A read error is possible here, since a much larger clone lies one base away. This sequence joins TRBV6-2 or TRBV6-3 and TRBJ2-1; 9 nucleotides agree with TRBD1. The CDR3 sequence is 14 residues long. Trimming cost V 8 bases and J 3 bases; bases outside gene matches: 5. CDR1 is MNHEY and CDR2 is SVGEGT in the germline V gene. CDR3 sequence reads: CASGGTGSYNEQFF. CDR3 nucleotide sequence: TGTGCCAGCGGAGGGACAGGGAGCTACAATGAGCAGTTCTTC.

This clonotype was counted a few times. This chain uses TRBV29-1 with TRBJ1-1; TRBD1 might be the D (5 bases). CDR3 length equals 12 residues. V was clipped by 3 bases and J by 10 bases, with 15 bases between them. From germline, CDR1 is SQVTM and CDR2 ANQGSEA. The CDR3, as DNA: TGCAGCGTTGAGTGGGACCCCGCGGGAGCTTTCTTT. Translating gives CSVEWDPAGAFF. Looking up the rest from reference TRBV29-1 and TRBJ1-1 gives the full variable domain: SAVISQKPSRDICQRGTSLTIQCQVDSQVTMMFWYRQQPGQSLTLIATANQGSEATYESGFVIDKFPISRPNLTFSTLTVSNMSPEDSSIYLCSVEWDPAGAFFGQGTRLTVV.

The gene calls are TRBV5-1 and TRBJ1-1; 9 bases are shared with TRBD1. Germline CDR1 reads SGHRS; CDR2 reads YFSETQ. The junction had 6 bases not matched to a gene; V was cut back by 3 bases and J by 9 bases. The CDR3 sequence is 13 residues long. The CDR3 region has the DNA TGCGCCAGCAGCTCCCGGGACAGGGACCAAGCTTTCTTT. Translated: CASSSRDRDQAFF.

This clonotype has only a few counts. This chain uses TRBV12-3 or TRBV12-4 with TRBJ2-3; tentatively, D is TRBD2 (6 bases). The CDR3 length is 14 residues. Trimming removed 3 bases from V and 4 bases from J, with 11 bases in between. The CDR3 protein is CASSFGGEADTQYF. CDR3 coding DNA: TGTGCCAGCAGTTTCGGGGGAGAGGCAGATACGCAGTATTTT.

The CDR3 here is CASSLDSGGAVNEQFF. In nucleotides, the CDR3 is TGTGCCAGCAGCTTAGATAGCGGGGGGGCCGTGAATGAGCAGTTCTTC. The V call is TRBV7-8, the J call TRBJ2-1, with 11 positions matching TRBD2. V was clipped by 1 base and J by 7 bases; unmatched bases: 6. The CDR3 totals 16 residues. The germline CDR1 and CDR2 sequences are SGHVS and FQNEAQ. The full variable domain, in which reference TRBV7-8 and TRBJ2-1 provide the parts outside the CDR3, is GAGVSQSPRYKVAKRGQDVALRCDPISGHVSLFWYQQALGQGPEFLTYFQNEAQLDKSGLPSDRFFAERPEGSVSTLKIQRTQQEDSAVYLCASSLDSGGAVNEQFFGPGTRLTVL.

There are a few counts of this clonotype. This sequence joins TRBV6-1 and TRBJ2-4; D not certain. CDR1 and CDR2 from the germline V gene are MNHNS and SASEGT. V lost 11 bases, J lost 0 bases, and 11 bases lay in between. This CDR3 region has 13 residues. Written as DNA, the CDR3 is TGTGCCGTCGAACCAGTAGCCAAAAACATTCAGTACTTC. Protein: CAVEPVAKNIQYF.

This clonotype appeared a few times. The chain uses TRBV7-9 and TRBJ2-1, with 8 bases fitting TRBD1. Looked up from germline, CDR1 is SEHNR and CDR2 is FQNEAQ (reference sequence). The CDR3 has 15 residues. The ends lost 5 bases at V and 2 bases at J; junction bases unmatched: 5. DNA of the CDR3: TGTGCCAGCAGCCACCGGGACAGGACCTACAATGAGCAGTTCTTC. This translates into CASSHRDRTYNEQFF.

This clonotype was recorded a few times. This rearrangement joins TRBV24-1 to TRBJ2-3; TRBD1 matches at 9 bases. The CDR3 is 16 residues long. Germline lookup yields CDR1 KGHDR and CDR2 SFDVKD. Trimming took 1 base from V and 0 from J; bases not matched to a gene: 1. The CDR3 reads CATSDFGTGSTDTQYF. DNA for the CDR3: TGTGCCACCAGTGATTTTGGGACAGGGAGCACAGATACGCAGTATTTT.

This clonotype occurred a few times. This sequence joins TRBV6-5 and TRBJ2-1; D is unclear. V shed 4 bases and J shed 3 bases, with 10 bases lying between them. The CDR3 consists of 14 residues. CDR1 is MNHEY, CDR2 SVGAGI, per germline. CDR3 sequence reads: CASSSRHLYNEQFF. The CDR3 coding sequence is TGTGCCAGCAGTTCCAGGCATCTCTACAATGAGCAGTTCTTC.

The table lists this clonotype with a few counts. The CDR3, as DNA: TGTGCCACCAGCAGAGAAAGGGGGCGCGGTCAGCCCCAGCATTTT. It codes for CATSRERGRGQPQHF. This chain uses TRBV15 with TRBJ1-5, with 7 bases fitting TRBD1. Germline V lookup: CDR1 LNHNV, CDR2 YYDKDF (reference sequence). This CDR3 is 15 amino acids long. Trimming took 0 bases from V and 6 from J; bases not matched to a gene: 5.

For the CDR3, the DNA is TGTGCCAGCAGCCAATCCATACGGGGGGCAGAGACCCAGTACTTC. Translating gives CASSQSIRGAETQYF. The chain is built from TRBV4-2 and TRBJ2-5; maybe TRBD2 (7 bases). Germline CDR1 is LGHNA and CDR2 is YNFKEQ. The CDR3 has 15 amino acids. V gave up 2 bases and J gave up 4 bases, with 14 bases separating them.

This clonotype was recorded once. The chain is built from TRBV4-3 and TRBJ1-2, with TRBD1 as a possible D gene (5 bases). CDR3 size: 17 residues. The germline V and J ends were trimmed by 0 bases and 4 bases, with 18 bases remaining between them. CDR1 and CDR2 (germline): LGHNA, YSLEER. CDR3 amino acids: CASSQDLTPGTIYGYTF. CDR3 nucleotide sequence: TGCGCCAGCAGCCAAGATTTGACGCCTGGGACCATCTATGGCTACACCTTC.

This clonotype was seen many times. The J gene is TRBJ2-3, the V gene TRBV7-2; TRBD1 is a possible D gene (6 bases). The CDR3 has 16 amino acids. V gave up 0 bases and J gave up 2 bases, with 12 bases separating them. Per the germline V gene, CDR1 is SGHTA and CDR2 is FQGNSA. CDR3 nucleotides: TGTGCCAGCAGCTTAGCTACCAGGGGTCCCACAGATACGCAGTATTTT. It specifies CASSLATRGPTDTQYF.

This clonotype has more than one count but fewer than ten. The chain has TRBV5-1 and TRBJ1-5, with TRBD1 identical over 8 bases. Germline V CDR1 and CDR2: SGHRS, YFSETQ. The CDR3 spans 15 residues. Trimming removed 7 bases from V and 9 bases from J; junction bases left unmatched: 15. CDR3 DNA sequence: TGCGCCAGCGCCCCCCGGGACAGGCAATCAGGGCCCCAGCATTTT. Translated: CASAPRDRQSGPQHF.